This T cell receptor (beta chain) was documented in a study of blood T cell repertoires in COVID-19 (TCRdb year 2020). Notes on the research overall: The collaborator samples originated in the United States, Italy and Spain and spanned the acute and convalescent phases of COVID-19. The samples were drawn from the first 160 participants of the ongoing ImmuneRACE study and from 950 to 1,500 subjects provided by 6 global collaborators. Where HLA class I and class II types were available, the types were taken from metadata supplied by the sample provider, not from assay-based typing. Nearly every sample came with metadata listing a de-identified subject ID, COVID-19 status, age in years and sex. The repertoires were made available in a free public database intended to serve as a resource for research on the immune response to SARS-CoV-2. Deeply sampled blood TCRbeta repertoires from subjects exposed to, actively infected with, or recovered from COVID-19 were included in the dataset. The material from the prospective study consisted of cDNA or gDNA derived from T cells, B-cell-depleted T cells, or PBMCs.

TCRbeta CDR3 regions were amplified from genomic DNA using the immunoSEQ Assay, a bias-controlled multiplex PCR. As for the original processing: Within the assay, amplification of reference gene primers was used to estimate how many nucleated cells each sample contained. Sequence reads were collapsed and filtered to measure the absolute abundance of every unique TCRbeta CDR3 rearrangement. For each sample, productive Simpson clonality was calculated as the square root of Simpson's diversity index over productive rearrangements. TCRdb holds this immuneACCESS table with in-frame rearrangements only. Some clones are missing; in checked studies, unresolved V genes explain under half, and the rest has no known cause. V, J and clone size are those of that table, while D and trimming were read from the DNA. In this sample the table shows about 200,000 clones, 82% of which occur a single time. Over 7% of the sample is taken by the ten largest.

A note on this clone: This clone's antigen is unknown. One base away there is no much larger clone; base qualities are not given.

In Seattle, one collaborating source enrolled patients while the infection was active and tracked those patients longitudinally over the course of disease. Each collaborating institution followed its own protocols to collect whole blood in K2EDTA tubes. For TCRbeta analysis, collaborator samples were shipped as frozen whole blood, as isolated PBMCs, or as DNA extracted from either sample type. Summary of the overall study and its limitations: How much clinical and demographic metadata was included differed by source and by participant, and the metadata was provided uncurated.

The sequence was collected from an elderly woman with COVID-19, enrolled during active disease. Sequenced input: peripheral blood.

DNA sequence: TGTGCCAGCAGTAAAGGACTAGCGGGACTCAACATTCAGTACTTC. This gives the protein CASSKGLAGLNIQYF. Recombination linked TRBV28 to TRBJ2-4, and 12 junctional nucleotides match TRBD2. V is pruned by 5 bases and J by 7 bases, leaving 6 bases of the junction without a gene match. Via the germline V gene, CDR1 is MDHEN and CDR2 SYDVKM. The CDR3, from cysteine to phenylalanine, totals 15 residues. Of all the DNA, just the CDR3 is kept, 45 bases in frame from base 1.